The clone carrying this T cell receptor (beta chain) has more than one count but fewer than ten. Its antigen is unknown. These data belong to a study of cytomegalovirus exposure and HLA in healthy donors. Study-wide findings and caveats: Sequences of the TCR beta chain were said to predict the HLA-A and HLA-B alleles of most subjects accurately.

Germline loops: CDR1 SGHRS, CDR2 YFSETQ. The CDR3 totals 17 residues. The V end lost 1 base, the J end lost 3 bases, and 18 bases lay between the germline ends. 13 Jbeta primers and 60 Vbeta primers were used for the PCR. Method: immunoSEQ multiplex PCR; TCRdb's copy keeps in-frame clones and lacks some. The table has tens of thousands of clones, around 73% seen once. Unrecorded immune exposures were likely, despite nominal health at sampling. The clonotype originates from a man aged 50 or older in good health and CMV-seronegative. The chain has TRBV5-1 and TRBJ2-3; D possibly corresponds to TRBD1 (5 bases). The sample taken for sequencing was PBMCs. CDR3 bases: TGCGCCAGCAGCTTGCGTGGGGCGATCGCCGCTACAGATACGCAGTATTTT. Protein: CASSLRGAIAATDTQYF.